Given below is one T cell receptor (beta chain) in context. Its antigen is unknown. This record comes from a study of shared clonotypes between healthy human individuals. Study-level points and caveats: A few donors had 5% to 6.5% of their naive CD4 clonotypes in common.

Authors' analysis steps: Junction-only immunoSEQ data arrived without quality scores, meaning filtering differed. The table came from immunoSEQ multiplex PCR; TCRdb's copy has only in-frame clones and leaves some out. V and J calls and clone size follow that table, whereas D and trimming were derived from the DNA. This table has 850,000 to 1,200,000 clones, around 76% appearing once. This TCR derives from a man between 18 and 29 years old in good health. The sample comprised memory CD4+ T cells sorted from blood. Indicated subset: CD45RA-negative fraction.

The CDR3 protein is CAIKALPSYNEQFF. As DNA, the CDR3 is TGTGCCATCAAGGCGCTACCCTCCTACAATGAGCAGTTCTTC. This rearrangement joins TRBV10-3 to TRBJ2-1, with no clear D. Germline V CDR1 and CDR2: ENHRY, SYGVKD. Deletions cut 7 bases from V and 0 bases from J, with 10 bases between. This CDR3 comprises 14 residues.